This T cell receptor beta chain was sequenced in a study of Graves' ophthalmopathy and Graves' hyperthyroidism. TCR beta CDR3 amplification used RNA transcripts. HTBI primers served in a first-round RT-PCR, which a second-round multiplex PCR followed. Each CDR3 protein gets one entry after TCRdb re-called the multiplex PCR reads with MiXCR. The sample includes some 400,000 distinct CDR3 sequences, around 19% seen only once; the top ten take roughly 1.6%. Those donors who had ophthalmopathy presented with moderate-to-severe activity, a CAS of ≥3, a NOSPECS of ≥4 and a duration under 3 months. This CDR3 has 17 amino acids. Germline V gene sequence: CDR1 SGHVS, CDR2 FNYEAQ. Deletions cut 2 bases from V and 2 bases from J, with 19 bases between. This clonotype was detected many times.

Material: peripheral blood. The TCR originated in a woman in her late teens or twenties with Graves' ophthalmopathy. This chain uses TRBV7-6 with TRBJ2-7; perhaps TRBD2 as D (5 bases). CDR3 in amino acids: CASSLFVGRASTYEQYF. The CDR3 DNA reads as TGTGCCAGCAGCTTATTTGTGGGGAGAGCCTCTACCTACGAGCAGTACTTC.